This T cell receptor (beta chain) was sequenced in a study of T-cell reconstitution after alpha-beta-depleted transplantation in children (dated by TCRdb to about 2016). Broadly, across the study: Using TCR repertoire profiling, the study quantitatively followed how T-cell immune reconstitution unfolded in children after TCRalphabeta/CD19-depleted allogeneic hematopoietic cell transplantation.

The protocol used for the library was PCR. Sequencing was carried out with an Illumina HiSeq 2500. Molecular barcoding was employed in the preparation of TCR libraries, with unique molecular identifiers being used to normalize TCRbeta repertoire quantification. In-frame beta chains were kept once TCRdb had trimmed the public reads at Q25 with fastp and called clones with MiXCR. Entries are consolidated by CDR3 protein sequence, retaining the most common genes and DNA. Present in this sample are a few hundred thousand distinct CDR3 sequences, 10% to 13% of which were seen just once. The top ten clones comprise under 3% of the sample. Only one count was recorded for this clonotype. Its antigen is not yet known. The germline gene is not matched at one end of the junction; a read error may be the cause. Per the germline V gene (reference sequence), LGHDT is the CDR1 and YNNKEL is the CDR2. Including the terminal cysteine and phenylalanine, the CDR3 comprises 19 residues. Kept here is only the CDR3 DNA, which spans 57 bases and is read in frame from base 1.

Specimen: PBMCs from the stem cell graft donor, collected from the stem cell graft. The source of this sequence is a human donor who donated a stem cell graft to a child with acute lymphoblastic leukemia. The sequence links TRBV3-1 to TRBJ2-7, with 14 bases in between that match TRBD2. CDR3 protein: CACSRRGTGLAGDSYEQYF. The bases read TGTGCCTGCAGTCGCAGGGGGACGGGACTAGCGGGAGATTCCTACGAGCAGTACTTC.